This T cell receptor beta chain was obtained from a study of early T cells in non-severe SARS-CoV-2 infection. Study overall: Sequencing of unsorted whole blood was done on bulk RNA, leaving chains unpaired.

Overall study findings and caveats: Private and CD4 specificities were missed by VDJdb matching, skewed to anti-spike CD8.

This clonotype was detected ten times or more. No antigen is known for it. The germline V gene has CDR1 SEHNR and CDR2 FQNEAQ (reference sequence). The CDR3 contains 13 residues. The V and J ends lost 3 bases and 0 bases respectively, with 5 bases between them. Individual cDNA molecules each received unique molecular identifiers attached to them. From the 5' RACE reads, TCRdb called clonotypes with MiXCR, one entry per CDR3 protein. The profile shows about 50,000 distinct CDR3 sequences, over 10% of them singletons. This rearrangement joins TRBV7-9 to TRBJ1-1, with no clear D. The sample consisted of whole blood. The source of this sequence is an adult who was a healthcare worker with PCR-confirmed SARS-CoV-2 infection or an uninfected control (not recorded which). Written as DNA, the CDR3 is TGTGCCAGCAGCTTCACGTTGAACACTGAAGCTTTCTTT. It translates to CASSFTLNTEAFF.